Presented here are 29 T cell receptor beta chains from one specimen sequenced in a study of control samples from healthy donors and cancer patients (dated by TCRdb to 2020 to 2022). Library preparation employed the immunoSEQ multiplex PCR assay. TCRdb mirrors the immuneACCESS table, restricted to in-frame sequences. Some clones are absent from its copies; in checked studies, under half trace to an unresolved V gene, and the reason for the others is unknown. The sample contains roughly 80,000 clones, around 90% of them found a single time. Jointly, the top ten make up under 2.5% of the sample. Material for sequencing was PBMCs. Receptors originate from a woman aged 55-75 years with head and neck cancer.

The chain combines TRBV11-3 with TRBJ2-4; D perhaps matches TRBD2 (5 bases). V dropped 0 bases and J dropped 8 bases, with 11 bases sitting between them. Looked up from germline, CDR1 is SGHNT and CDR2 is YENEEA. This CDR3 spans 14 amino acids. The CDR3 sequence is CASSLDTSPDIQYF. The CDR3, as DNA: TGTGCCAGCAGCTTAGATACTAGTCCCGACATTCAGTACTTC.

The chain employs TRBV12-3 or TRBV12-4 and TRBJ2-7, with D maybe TRBD1 (5 bases). V dropped 6 bases and J dropped 4 bases, with 10 bases sitting between them. The CDR3 sequence is 12 residues long. CDR3 sequence: CASSRVPYEQYF. The DNA for the CDR3 is TGTGCCAGCAGCAGGGTTCCATACGAGCAGTACTTC.

The J gene is TRBJ2-7, the V gene TRBV3-1 (or the pseudogene TRBV3-2); D call uncertain. Germline V CDR1 and CDR2: LGHDT, YNNKEL (reference sequence). The CDR3 extends over 14 amino acids. Trimming cost V 6 bases and J 2 bases, with 14 bases left between them. The CDR3 DNA sequence: TGTGCCAGCAGGCCCTACATAGGGACCTACGAGCAGTACTTC. It encodes CASRPYIGTYEQYF.

The rearrangement joins TRBV10-2 to TRBJ2-3; 13 positions match TRBD2. The V gene end was trimmed by 7 bases and the J gene end by 6 bases; junction bases not matched to a gene: 4. Per the germline V gene, CDR1 is WSHSY and CDR2 is SAAADI. The CDR3 is 14 residues long. The CDR3 DNA reads TGCGCCAGCAACGGACTAGCGGGAGAGGATACGCAGTATTTT. Amino acid sequence: CASNGLAGEDTQYF.

The chain recombines TRBV27 with TRBJ2-7, with 9 bases lining up with TRBD1. The CDR3 contains 17 residues. Germline V gene data show CDR1 as MNHEY and CDR2 as SMNVEV (reference sequence). The ends lost 5 bases at V and 0 bases at J; junction bases unmatched: 11. CDR3 DNA sequence: TGTGCCAGCAGTCCGGAATCCGGGACAGGGCACTCCTACGAGCAGTACTTC. Its protein is CASSPESGTGHSYEQYF.

The gene calls are TRBV7-2 and TRBJ2-7; 11 bases agree with TRBD2. CDR3 length equals 17 residues. CDR1 and CDR2 (germline): SGHTA, FQGNSA. V lost 1 base, J lost 3 bases, and 8 bases stayed unmatched. In DNA form, the CDR3 reads TGTGCCAGCAGCTTAGATTTGGCTAGCGGGAGGTTCTACGAGCAGTACTTC. As protein: CASSLDLASGRFYEQYF.

This clone has just one count. The rearrangement uses TRBV5-4 and TRBJ1-2, with 10 bases fitting TRBD1. The CDR3 consists of 14 residues. Per the germline V gene, CDR1 is SGHNT and CDR2 is YYREEE (reference sequence). Germline trimming cut 0 bases from V and 7 bases from J; bases unmatched to any gene: 3. The CDR3 spells CASSLDDRGLGYTF. The CDR3 region has the DNA TGTGCCAGCAGCTTGGATGACAGGGGGCTTGGCTACACCTTC.

The chain links TRBV6-5 to TRBJ2-7; D uncertain. The CDR3 extends over 14 amino acids. V gave up 0 bases and J gave up 2 bases, with 8 bases separating them. The germline gives CDR1 MNHEY, CDR2 SVGAGI. This CDR3 reads CASSYSISTYEQYF. In DNA form, the CDR3 reads TGTGCCAGCAGTTACTCGATTTCCACCTACGAGCAGTACTTC.

The V gene is TRBV5-1, the J gene TRBJ2-2, with TRBD2 identical over 11 bases. V dropped 0 bases and J dropped 2; count of bases not matched to a gene: 3. CDR3 length: 17 amino acids. Germline-derived CDR1 and CDR2 are SGHRS and YFSETQ. This CDR3 is CASSLGLAGINTGELFF. CDR3 sequence (DNA): TGCGCCAGCAGCTTGGGACTAGCGGGAATTAACACCGGGGAGCTGTTTTTT.

The chain recombines TRBV10-3 with TRBJ1-2, with 10 bases aligning to TRBD1. Germline CDR1 reads ENHRY; CDR2 reads SYGVKD. With 11 bases clipped from V and 2 bases from J, the junction kept 8 bases outside the gene matches. This CDR3 has 14 residues. This CDR3 is CASLSDRGNYGYTF. The CDR3 bases are TGTGCCTCCCTTTCGGACAGGGGGAACTATGGCTACACCTTC.

The chain joins TRBV9 to TRBJ2-3; 9 nucleotides line up with TRBD2. Looked up from germline, CDR1 is SGDLS and CDR2 is YYNGEE. The trim removed 0 bases at V and 2 bases at J, leaving 10 bases unmatched. The CDR3 runs to 18 residues. The CDR3 spells CASSVGGAGGPHTDTQYF. CDR3 bases: TGTGCCAGCAGCGTAGGGGGTGCGGGAGGGCCCCACACAGATACGCAGTATTTT.

The rearrangement joins TRBV30 to TRBJ2-3; 12 nucleotides line up with TRBD1. The CDR3 is made up of 15 amino acids. The J segment lost 3 bases and the V segment lost 5 bases, leaving 6 bases of the junction unmatched. CDR1 and CDR2 from the germline V gene are GTSNPN and SVGIG (reference sequence). The CDR3 DNA follows: TGTGCCTGGGCCCCGGGACAGGGGGCAACAGATACGCAGTATTTT. This sequence encodes CAWAPGQGATDTQYF.

The chain has TRBV6-5 and TRBJ1-5; D might be TRBD1 (6 bases). CDR1 and CDR2 (germline): MNHEY, SVGAGI. This CDR3 comprises 14 residues. V lost 7 bases to trimming and J lost 4 bases, with 14 bases between them. The CDR3 nucleotides are TGTGCCAGCATCGAGAGCAGGGGAAATCAGCCCCAGCATTTT. It codes for CASIESRGNQPQHF.

V and J are TRBV25-1 and TRBJ1-1; possible D gene TRBD1, 6 bases. Trimming pared 3 bases from V and 7 bases from J, leaving 6 bases between. This CDR3 is built from 11 residues. The germline V gene encodes CDR1 MGHDK and CDR2 SYGVNS. CDR3 sequence reads: CASSDRGEAFF. The CDR3 nucleotides read TGTGCCAGCAGTGACAGGGGTGAAGCTTTCTTT.

The J gene is TRBJ1-5, the V gene TRBV5-6; tentative D call: TRBD1 (5 bases). V gave up 1 base and J gave up 0 bases, with 14 bases separating them. Germline CDR1 SGHDT, CDR2 YYEEEE. The CDR3 contains 17 residues. The CDR3 loop reads CASSLMGGGNSNQPQHF. The CDR3 DNA follows: TGTGCCAGCAGCTTGATGGGCGGGGGGAATAGCAATCAGCCCCAGCATTTT.

This chain connects TRBV30 to TRBJ1-6; TRBD1 is a possible D gene (5 bases). The germline V gene encodes CDR1 GTSNPN and CDR2 SVGIG (reference sequence). CDR3 length equals 13 residues. Trimming stripped 3 bases from V and 10 bases from J, with 13 bases between. The CDR3 loop reads CAWRGGGDSPLHF. The CDR3 region has the DNA TGTGCCTGGAGGGGCGGGGGGGACTCACCCCTCCACTTT.

This chain links TRBV27 with TRBJ1-4, with a possible D match to TRBD1 (5 bases). The V end was cut by 5 bases, the J end by 6 bases, with 16 bases between. This CDR3 comprises 15 residues. The germline gives CDR1 MNHEY, CDR2 SMNVEV (reference sequence). CDR3 bases: TGTGCCAGCAGTACTACGACACAGGCGGATGAAAAACTGTTTTTT. Encoded protein: CASSTTTQADEKLFF.

V and J are TRBV25-1 and TRBJ1-4; 8 bases match TRBD1. J was trimmed by 5 bases and V by 0 bases; bases with no gene match: 5. This CDR3 comprises 16 residues. Germline V gives CDR1 MGHDK, CDR2 SYGVNS. The CDR3 DNA reads TGTGCCAGCAGTGAATATCCAGGGGGCGAGAATGAAAAACTGTTTTTT. Translated: CASSEYPGGENEKLFF.

This clone was observed a single time. The gene calls are TRBV12-3 or TRBV12-4 and TRBJ2-5; 11 bases line up with TRBD2. The J call may be wrong; the DNA end is better matched by TRBJ2-7. The CDR3 length is 12 residues. CDR3 DNA: TGTGCCACCACAGGACTAGCGGGCGAGCAGTACTTC. Its protein is CATTGLAGEQYF.

This clone was counted between two and nine times. CDR3 amino acids: CASSVSGRTGNEQFF. The DNA for the CDR3 is TGTGCCAGCAGCGTTAGCGGGAGGACGGGTAATGAGCAGTTCTTC. The chain combines TRBV9 with TRBJ2-1, with 10 bases aligning to TRBD2. The CDR3 is 15 amino acids. After removal of 2 bases from V and 7 bases from J, the junction contained 6 bases not matched to a gene. Germline CDR1 SGDLS, CDR2 YYNGEE.

This chain links TRBV6-5 with TRBJ2-3, with D maybe TRBD2 (6 bases). From germline, CDR1 is MNHEY and CDR2 SVGAGI. With 7 bases removed from V and 0 bases from J, the gap between germline ends came to 14 bases. The CDR3 is 15 amino acids. The CDR3 loop is CASNRLATSTDTQYF. CDR3 coding DNA: TGTGCCAGCAACCGTCTAGCGACTAGCACAGATACGCAGTATTTT.

CDR3 sequence: CASSQGAGLNTEAFF. Here the CDR3 DNA reads TGTGCCAGCAGCCAAGGGGCAGGGCTGAACACTGAAGCTTTCTTT. The rearrangement links TRBV3-1 (or the pseudogene TRBV3-2) to TRBJ1-1; a possible D gene is TRBD1 (5 bases). Germline CDR1 and CDR2: LGHDT and YNNKEL (reference sequence). This CDR3 comprises 15 residues. V shed 1 base and J shed 0 bases, with 9 bases lying between them.

This clone was recorded only once. This chain joins TRBV6-1 and TRBJ2-5; tentative D call: TRBD2 (6 bases). V was shortened by 2 bases and J by 3 bases, with 10 bases between the two germline ends. The CDR3 has 14 residues. The germline CDR1 and CDR2 sequences are MNHNS and SASEGT. In nucleotides, the CDR3 is TGTGCCAGCAGTGAATTCGGGGGAGAAGAGACCCAGTACTTC. Its protein product is CASSEFGGEETQYF.

CDR3 coding DNA: TGTGCCAGTAGTATCTTTGGGGGCAACACTGAAGCTTTCTTT. Translated: CASSIFGGNTEAFF. The chain links TRBV19 to TRBJ1-1, with a possible D match to TRBD1 (6 bases). The CDR3 has 14 amino acids. V was pared by 3 bases and J by 2 bases, with 10 bases between. Germline loops: CDR1 LNHDA, CDR2 SQIVND (reference sequence).

The chain combines TRBV4-1 with TRBJ2-7, with 10 bases lining up with TRBD1. This CDR3 is 15 amino acids long. V was clipped by 1 base and J by 0 bases; unmatched bases: 0. Germline V gene data show CDR1 as MGHRA and CDR2 as YSYEKL. CDR3 amino acids: CASSQGTGGSYEQYF. In DNA form, the CDR3 reads TGCGCCAGCAGCCAAGGGACAGGGGGCTCCTACGAGCAGTACTTC.

The rearrangement uses TRBV5-4 and TRBJ2-1; 11 bases align to TRBD1. The trim removed 5 bases at V and 4 bases at J, leaving 5 bases unmatched. The germline V gene has CDR1 SGHNT and CDR2 YYREEE (reference sequence). This CDR3 region has 15 residues. The chain's CDR3 is CASSSGTGGYNEQFF. CDR3 nucleotides: TGTGCCAGCAGTTCCGGGACAGGGGGATACAATGAGCAGTTCTTC. Combining the CDR3 with reference TRBV5-4 and TRBJ2-1 gives the whole variable domain ETGVTQSPTHLIKTRGQQVTLRCSSQSGHNTVSWYQQALGQGPQFIFQYYREEENGRGNFPPRFSGLQFPNYSSELNVNALELDDSALYLCASSSGTGGYNEQFFGPGTRLTVL.

In its sample, this clone was seen once. V gene TRBV4-1 combines with J gene TRBJ2-1; 10 nucleotides align to TRBD1. V shed 6 bases, J shed 5 bases, and the junction held 13 bases outside the gene matches. The CDR3 covers 17 residues. Germline V CDR1 and CDR2: MGHRA, YSYEKL. CDR3 in amino acids: CASRQSVLGTGDNEQFF. CDR3 nucleotides: TGCGCCAGCAGACAATCCGTCCTAGGGACAGGGGACAATGAGCAGTTCTTC.

The table lists this clone with a count of one. The chain employs TRBV19 and TRBJ2-3; TRBD2 matches 9 bases. From germline, CDR1 is LNHDA and CDR2 SQIVND (reference sequence). After removal of 5 bases from V and 11 bases from J, the junction contained 17 bases not matched to a gene. The CDR3 runs to 16 residues. CDR3 DNA: TGTGCCAGTAGTGGAAAGACTAGCGGAGGAAGGTGGGGGCAGTATTTT. Translated: CASSGKTSGGRWGQYF. The full variable domain, in which reference TRBV19 and TRBJ2-3 provide the parts outside the CDR3, is DGGITQSPKYLFRKEGQNVTLSCEQNLNHDAMYWYRQDPGQGLRLIYYSQIVNDFQKGDIAEGYSVSREKKESFPLTVTSAQKNPTAFYLCASSGKTSGGRWGQYFGPGTRLTVL.

The rearrangement links TRBV28 to TRBJ1-4; TRBD1 might be the D (6 bases). Germline V gene data show CDR1 as MDHEN and CDR2 as SYDVKM. V was shortened by 3 bases and J by 4 bases, with 12 bases between the two germline ends. The CDR3 consists of 15 residues. The DNA of the CDR3 is TGTGCCAGCAGTTTTCAGGGGTCGGGTAATGAAAAACTGTTTTTT. Translated, it gives CASSFQGSGNEKLFF.